The clone carrying this T cell receptor (beta chain) showed up many times. Its antigen remains unknown. Researchers made TCR beta libraries by using iRepertoire HTBI primers and running Arm-PCR on CDR3 regions. TCRdb recomputed calls from the multiplex PCR reads with MiXCR, one row per CDR3 protein. Here the sample spans about 470,000 distinct CDR3 sequences, around 21% being singletons. The CDR3 runs 13 residues. The germline CDR1 and CDR2 sequences are MNHEY and SMNVEV (reference sequence). The V end lost 10 bases, the J end lost 0 bases, and 12 bases lay between the germline ends. This entry is derived from a study of regulatory T cells in long-lasting Graves disease. The time point is: persistent/refractory GD, antithyroid drugs over 5 years with positive TRAb. There was RNA extracted from PBMCs, and the TCR library was made from it. Tubes containing EDTA received roughly 9 milliliters of drawn peripheral blood.

Broader study findings: It was peripheral blood alone, not thyroid tissue, that was studied. The study found TRBV28, TRBJ1-2 and TRBJ2-5 favored in persistent disease.

V usage is TRBV27 and J usage is TRBJ1-2, with D possibly matching TRBD1 (6 bases). This sequence originates from a female donor with Graves disease. Sequencing was performed on peripheral blood mononuclear cells (PBMCs), taken when the disease was refractory, from a patient treated with antithyroid drugs. The CDR3 DNA sequence: TGTGCCACCATGGGGGGCCCTAACTATGGCTACACCTTC. It is translated as CATMGGPNYGYTF.